This paragraph reports one T cell receptor (beta chain). Its antigen is not identified. Data came from immunoSEQ multiplex PCR; TCRdb stores just in-frame clones and leaves some out. Here the sample spans 25,000 to 35,000 clones, under 80% being singletons. The CDR3 has 15 residues. V shed 2 bases, J shed 3 bases, and the junction held 2 bases outside the gene matches. Germline V CDR1 and CDR2: ENHRY, SYGVKD. The source of the sample is a study of PD-1 blockade in classical Hodgkin lymphoma. Documented time point: cycle 4 day 1 (C4D1), after 5 to 7 weeks of nivolumab. Each patient's relapse followed autologous stem cell transplantation, and brentuximab vedotin exposure varied. Magnetic negative selection was used to purify CD4+ T cells from PBMCs that had been thawed. Study outcomes and limitations: The study reported lower baseline TCR diversity in newly diagnosed patients than in healthy donors.

The rearrangement uses TRBV10-3 and TRBJ1-5, with 9 bases aligning to TRBD1. Sequences were derived from CD4+ T cells from blood, sampled before the fourth cycle of nivolumab. This receptor was obtained from a human donor with classical Hodgkin lymphoma. The CDR3 loop is CAISEGTGPNQPQHF. DNA of the CDR3: TGTGCCATCAGTGAGGGGACAGGGCCCAATCAGCCCCAGCATTTT.